These T cell receptor beta chains were read from a single sample in a study of T cell repertoires in cytomegalovirus infection. One entry per CDR3 protein results from TCRdb running MiXCR on the reads. The repertoire consists of hundreds of thousands of distinct CDR3 sequences, with roughly 33% occurring once and the leading ten covering over 10%. The antigens these receptors bind are not known. The material was cultured CD8+ T cells from PBMCs, obtained from culture after CMV antigen stimulation. These receptors originate from a human donor in good health (CMV status not recorded). Some clones in this sample may be carry-over from other donors' samples. Both conserved end residues are part of each CDR3. Fields, in order: D gene, J gene, clone size, V gene, CDR3 DNA, CDR3 protein. The D gene is left open where the match is weak. For some rows the clone size is stated as once, few or many, or as a class when expanded; others skip it.

d_gene: TRBD1; j_gene: TRBJ1-6; abundance: many; v_gene: TRBV7-2; CDR3nt: TGTGCCAGCAGCCCGGACAGGGGGCGTAAATCACCCCTCCACTTT; CDR3aa: CASSPDRGRKSPLHF
d_gene: -; j_gene: TRBJ1-4; abundance: -; v_gene: TRBV2; CDR3nt: TGTGCCAGCAGGCATCGCATGGGTGAAAAACTGTTTTTT; CDR3aa: CASRHRMGEKLFF
d_gene: -; j_gene: TRBJ2-5; abundance: -; v_gene: TRBV20-1; CDR3nt: TGCAGTGCCTACCGGAGGGGGTTCCAAGAGACCCAGTACTTC; CDR3aa: CSAYRRGFQETQYF
d_gene: -; j_gene: TRBJ2-5; abundance: many; v_gene: TRBV12-3/TRBV12-4; CDR3nt: TGTGCCAGCAGTTCCGTGGGGCTTGTGAAGGAGACCCAGTACTTC; CDR3aa: CASSSVGLVKETQYF
d_gene: -; j_gene: TRBJ2-5; abundance: many; v_gene: TRBV7-9; CDR3nt: TGTGCCAGCAGCTTAGGGGCGGAGGAGACCCAGTACTTC; CDR3aa: CASSLGAEETQYF
d_gene: -; j_gene: TRBJ1-2; abundance: -; v_gene: TRBV6-5; CDR3nt: TGTGCCAGCAGTTTGGGTGGGGCACAGGGAAGCTATGGCTACACCTTC; CDR3aa: CASSLGGAQGSYGYTF
d_gene: TRBD1; j_gene: TRBJ2-7; abundance: -; v_gene: TRBV19; CDR3nt: TGTGCCAGTTCACAGGGGTTTGATGGGGACGAGCAGTACTTC; CDR3aa: CASSQGFDGDEQYF
d_gene: -; j_gene: TRBJ1-1; abundance: few; v_gene: TRBV25-1; CDR3nt: TGTGCCAGCAGTGAGGGGGGGGAGTTCACTGAAGCTTTCTTT; CDR3aa: CASSEGGEFTEAFF
d_gene: TRBD1; j_gene: TRBJ1-1; abundance: few; v_gene: TRBV6-1; CDR3nt: TGTGCCAGCAGTCGAACCCCACCAGACAGGGGCCGTGATTCAACTGAAGCTTTCTTT; CDR3aa: CASSRTPPDRGRDSTEAFF
d_gene: TRBD2; j_gene: TRBJ2-3; abundance: few; v_gene: TRBV7-8; CDR3nt: TGTGCCAGCAGCTTAGTCCGCGGCGGGGGGGCCAGGGGAGATACGCAGTATTTT; CDR3aa: CASSLVRGGGARGDTQYF
d_gene: TRBD1; j_gene: TRBJ2-2; abundance: -; v_gene: TRBV14; CDR3nt: TGTGCCAGCAGCTACTTCGTCCAGGGGGTCGGGGAGCTGTTTTTT; CDR3aa: CASSYFVQGVGELFF
d_gene: TRBD1; j_gene: TRBJ1-1; abundance: -; v_gene: TRBV12-3/TRBV12-4; CDR3nt: TGTGCCAGTTTTGGGACAGTCAAGACTGAAGCTTTCTTT; CDR3aa: CASFGTVKTEAFF
d_gene: TRBD2; j_gene: TRBJ2-1; abundance: -; v_gene: TRBV6-8; CDR3nt: TGTGCCAGCAGACCCGGGACTAACATCCGATATGAGCAGTTCTTC; CDR3aa: CASRPGTNIRYEQFF
d_gene: TRBD1; j_gene: TRBJ2-5; abundance: many; v_gene: TRBV7-2; CDR3nt: TGTGCCAGCAGCTTAAACCTCCGGGACAGGGGCCACCAAGGGGAGACCCAGTACTTC; CDR3aa: CASSLNLRDRGHQGETQYF
d_gene: -; j_gene: TRBJ1-1; abundance: few; v_gene: TRBV7-9; CDR3nt: TGTGCCAGCAGCTCCCCTGGACCTAGAGAAGCTTTCTTT; CDR3aa: CASSSPGPREAFF
d_gene: -; j_gene: TRBJ2-7; abundance: -; v_gene: TRBV7-8; CDR3nt: TGTGCCAGCAGCTTAGTAGCTGGCTCCTACGAGCAGTACTTC; CDR3aa: CASSLVAGSYEQYF
d_gene: TRBD1; j_gene: TRBJ2-1; abundance: -; v_gene: TRBV27; CDR3nt: TGTGCCAGCAGTTTTGGGACAGCAGCCTACAATGAGCAGTTCTTC; CDR3aa: CASSFGTAAYNEQFF
d_gene: -; j_gene: TRBJ2-1; abundance: -; v_gene: TRBV2; CDR3nt: TGTGCCAGCCCGGGCGGGGACAATGAGCAGTTCTTC; CDR3aa: CASPGGDNEQFF
d_gene: -; j_gene: TRBJ1-1; abundance: -; v_gene: TRBV19; CDR3nt: TGTGCCAGTAGTATCGATGGACAGATGAACACTGAAGCTTTCTTT; CDR3aa: CASSIDGQMNTEAFF
d_gene: TRBD2; j_gene: TRBJ2-1; abundance: -; v_gene: TRBV12-3/TRBV12-4; CDR3nt: TGTGCCAGCAGCCCCGTAGCGGGGTGCTATGAGCAGTTCTTC; CDR3aa: CASSPVAGCYEQFF
d_gene: TRBD1; j_gene: TRBJ1-5; abundance: -; v_gene: TRBV10-3; CDR3nt: TGTGCCATCGGACAGGACAATCAGCCCCAGCATTTT; CDR3aa: CAIGQDNQPQHF
d_gene: -; j_gene: TRBJ2-7; abundance: few; v_gene: TRBV10-3; CDR3nt: TGTGCCATCGAGAGCGACGTCTCCTACGAGCAGTACTTC; CDR3aa: CAIESDVSYEQYF
d_gene: -; j_gene: TRBJ2-2; abundance: -; v_gene: TRBV29-1; CDR3nt: TGCAGCGTTGAAGGCCGCGGAATAGACAGGCCCAACACCGGGGAGCTGTTTTTT; CDR3aa: CSVEGRGIDRPNTGELFF
d_gene: -; j_gene: TRBJ2-5; abundance: -; v_gene: TRBV4-1; CDR3nt: TGCGCCAGCAGCCAAGGGTCGGGGAGTAGGAAAGAGACCCAGTACTTC; CDR3aa: CASSQGSGSRKETQYF
d_gene: TRBD1; j_gene: TRBJ2-2; abundance: -; v_gene: TRBV5-1; CDR3nt: TGCGCCAGCAGCTTGCAACAGGGGGGGAACACCGGGGAGCTGTTTTTT; CDR3aa: CASSLQQGGNTGELFF
d_gene: -; j_gene: TRBJ1-2; abundance: -; v_gene: TRBV27; CDR3nt: TGTGCCAGCAGTTTATCGGGGGGTTACTATGGCTACACCTTC; CDR3aa: CASSLSGGYYGYTF
d_gene: -; j_gene: TRBJ1-5; abundance: -; v_gene: TRBV6-8; CDR3nt: TGTGCCAGCATGCCGAGGCAGGCCAATCAGCCCCAGCATTTT; CDR3aa: CASMPRQANQPQHF
d_gene: -; j_gene: TRBJ1-4; abundance: -; v_gene: TRBV19; CDR3nt: TGTGCCAGTAGTATGTACGACGGGTCTAATGAAAAACTGTTTTTT; CDR3aa: CASSMYDGSNEKLFF
d_gene: TRBD2; j_gene: TRBJ2-3; abundance: -; v_gene: TRBV6-1; CDR3nt: TGTGCCAGCAGTCGTACAGCGGGGCCGCTATTGGATACGCAGTATTTT; CDR3aa: CASSRTAGPLLDTQYF